The clone carrying this TCR beta chain has a handful of counts. Its cognate antigen is unknown. One end of the junction is discordant with germline, which a read error may explain. The source of the sample is a study of T-cell memory formation after mild COVID-19. Overall study: Largely donor-specific sequence clusters came from a couple of donors. Study-level findings and limits: The study found contracting CD4+ clones mainly in CM and EM and contracting CD8+ clones in EMRA.

UMIs and sample barcodes were carried by the TCR alpha and TCR beta cDNA libraries that 5'RACE produced using constant-segment primers. One entry per CDR3 protein, called by TCRdb with MiXCR from the 5' RACE reads. The sample shows around 470,000 distinct CDR3 sequences, about 19% of them seen only once. This CDR3 is built from 10 residues. The V gene's germline CDR1 is LNHDA and CDR2 SQIVND (reference sequence). The chain has TRBV19 and TRBJ1-3; D gene uncertain. The sequence derives from an adult woman who had mild COVID-19 (a few samples of this study predate the infection). Cell type and time point are not known. Input material: PBMCs or a T cell subset sorted from them (not recorded which). The CDR3 reads CGVSGNTIYF. The CDR3 DNA reads as TGCGGGGTCTCTGGAAACACCATATATTTT.